Listed below are T cell receptor beta chains from one sample, sequenced in a study of molecular identifiers for immune sequencing clone quantification. MiXCR, run by TCRdb on the PCR reads, gives a single entry per CDR3 protein. The profile covers 460,000 or so distinct CDR3 sequences, with about a fifth appearing a single time and about 0.78% taken by the ten largest. Specimen: naive CD8+ T cells from blood, with Jurkat cell RNA spiked in. Receptors originate from a human donor in good health. Some libraries in this study had Jurkat cell RNA spiked in. CDR3s include the opening cysteine and the closing phenylalanine or tryptophan. The D gene is left open where the match is weak. Where a row states a size, it is once, few, many or the class of an expanded clone; other rows omit it.

J gene: TRBJ2-4
V gene: TRBV12-3/TRBV12-4
clone size: -
D gene: TRBD2
CDR3 protein: CASRPGTSGPPGNIQYF
CDR3 DNA: TGTGCCAGCAGGCCCGGGACTAGCGGGCCCCCCGGAAACATTCAGTACTTC

J gene: TRBJ2-3
V gene: TRBV6-4
clone size: -
D gene: -
CDR3 protein: CASSDSKASTNTQYF
CDR3 DNA: TGTGCCAGCAGTGACTCGAAGGCTAGCACAAATACGCAGTATTTT

J gene: TRBJ1-1
V gene: TRBV12-3/TRBV12-4
clone size: few
D gene: -
CDR3 protein: CASVDMNTEAFF
CDR3 DNA: TGTGCCAGCGTCGACATGAACACTGAAGCTTTCTTT

J gene: TRBJ2-7
V gene: TRBV6-2/TRBV6-3
clone size: many
D gene: -
CDR3 protein: CASSYPDRAYEQYF
CDR3 DNA: TGTGCCAGCAGTTACCCGGACCGAGCCTACGAGCAGTACTTC

J gene: TRBJ2-1
V gene: TRBV5-3
clone size: -
D gene: TRBD1
CDR3 protein: CVSSLAGTGMFF
CDR3 DNA: TGTGTCAGCAGCTTAGCCGGGACAGGGATGTTCTTC

J gene: TRBJ2-3
V gene: TRBV7-9
clone size: many
D gene: -
CDR3 protein: CASSLAMVLDSSDTQYF
CDR3 DNA: TGTGCCAGCAGCTTAGCGATGGTCCTGGACAGCTCCGATACGCAGTATTTT

J gene: TRBJ2-1
V gene: TRBV19
clone size: -
D gene: TRBD1
CDR3 protein: CASSVLGTDPGYNEQFF
CDR3 DNA: TGTGCCAGTAGTGTTCTTGGGACAGACCCGGGGTACAATGAGCAGTTCTTC

J gene: TRBJ2-7
V gene: TRBV20-1
clone size: few
D gene: TRBD1
CDR3 protein: CSAHEVGQGNEQYF
CDR3 DNA: TGCAGTGCCCACGAGGTGGGACAGGGGAACGAGCAGTACTTC

J gene: TRBJ2-7
V gene: TRBV19
clone size: few
D gene: -
CDR3 protein: CASSPNSPRRDEQYF
CDR3 DNA: TGTGCCAGTAGTCCAAATTCCCCGAGGAGGGACGAGCAGTACTTC

J gene: TRBJ2-1
V gene: TRBV28
clone size: -
D gene: TRBD2
CDR3 protein: CASYSGAYNEQFF
CDR3 DNA: TGTGCCAGTTACAGCGGGGCCTACAATGAGCAGTTCTTC

J gene: TRBJ2-7
V gene: TRBV11-2
clone size: few
D gene: -
CDR3 protein: CASSYSQAGTYEQYF
CDR3 DNA: TGTGCCAGCAGCTATTCGCAGGCGGGCACCTACGAGCAGTACTTC

J gene: TRBJ2-2
V gene: TRBV19
clone size: few
D gene: -
CDR3 protein: CATLGSTGELFF
CDR3 DNA: TGTGCCACCCTGGGATCCACCGGGGAGCTGTTTTTT

J gene: TRBJ2-2
V gene: TRBV20-1
clone size: many
D gene: -
CDR3 protein: CSASVAPPNTGELFF
CDR3 DNA: TGCAGTGCTAGCGTAGCCCCCCCTAACACCGGGGAGCTGTTTTTT

J gene: TRBJ2-7
V gene: TRBV30
clone size: many
D gene: -
CDR3 protein: CAWSVRAAATPFSYEQYF
CDR3 DNA: TGTGCCTGGAGTGTTCGTGCAGCGGCCACCCCTTTCTCCTACGAGCAGTACTTC

J gene: TRBJ2-3
V gene: TRBV7-9
clone size: many
D gene: TRBD1
CDR3 protein: CASSLLWDRSSFTDTQYF
CDR3 DNA: TGTGCCAGCAGCTTGTTGTGGGACAGGAGTAGTTTCACAGATACGCAGTATTTT

J gene: TRBJ2-2
V gene: TRBV20-1
clone size: -
D gene: TRBD1
CDR3 protein: CSARGIETGANTGELFF
CDR3 DNA: TGCAGTGCTAGAGGGATAGAAACAGGGGCGAACACCGGGGAGCTGTTTTTT

J gene: TRBJ2-5
V gene: TRBV7-9
clone size: -
D gene: -
CDR3 protein: CASGLVEQGQETQYF
CDR3 DNA: TGTGCCAGCGGCTTAGTCGAGCAGGGACAAGAGACCCAGTACTTC

J gene: TRBJ2-3
V gene: TRBV24-1
clone size: many
D gene: -
CDR3 protein: CATSDSKLTDTQYF
CDR3 DNA: TGTGCCACCAGTGATTCGAAGCTCACAGATACGCAGTATTTT

J gene: TRBJ2-3
V gene: TRBV11-2
clone size: -
D gene: TRBD2
CDR3 protein: CASSPPGTSGGTDTQYF
CDR3 DNA: TGTGCCAGCAGTCCACCCGGGACTAGCGGGGGTACAGATACGCAGTATTTT

J gene: TRBJ1-3
V gene: TRBV11-2
clone size: few
D gene: -
CDR3 protein: CASSYHSGRTENTIYF
CDR3 DNA: TGTGCCAGCAGCTACCACTCCGGTCGGACGGAAAACACCATATATTTT

J gene: TRBJ2-3
V gene: TRBV2
clone size: many
D gene: -
CDR3 protein: CASNGGVTDTQYF
CDR3 DNA: TGTGCCAGCAACGGGGGTGTCACAGATACGCAGTATTTT

J gene: TRBJ1-2
V gene: TRBV6-5
clone size: few
D gene: -
CDR3 protein: CASSYVPQPTDNYGYTF
CDR3 DNA: TGTGCCAGCAGTTACGTACCCCAACCGACGGACAACTATGGCTACACCTTC

J gene: TRBJ2-1
V gene: TRBV29-1
clone size: few
D gene: TRBD2
CDR3 protein: CSVPIVRLAGVGEQFF
CDR3 DNA: TGCAGCGTCCCCATTGTGCGACTAGCGGGGGTCGGTGAGCAGTTCTTC

J gene: TRBJ2-7
V gene: TRBV25-1
clone size: -
D gene: -
CDR3 protein: CPRKIVSLRYEQYF
CDR3 DNA: TGTCCCAGAAAAATAGTTTCTCTCCGTTACGAGCAGTACTTC

J gene: TRBJ2-5
V gene: TRBV24-1
clone size: few
D gene: TRBD2
CDR3 protein: CATLQGTSGTETQYF
CDR3 DNA: TGTGCCACCTTACAGGGTACTAGCGGGACTGAGACCCAGTACTTC

J gene: TRBJ2-2
V gene: TRBV5-5
clone size: few
D gene: -
CDR3 protein: CASSLEDTDTGELFF
CDR3 DNA: TGTGCCAGCAGCTTGGAGGATACGGACACCGGGGAGCTGTTTTTT

J gene: TRBJ2-7
V gene: TRBV10-2
clone size: many
D gene: -
CDR3 protein: CASSESGYEQYF
CDR3 DNA: TGCGCCAGCAGTGAGTCCGGCTACGAGCAGTACTTC